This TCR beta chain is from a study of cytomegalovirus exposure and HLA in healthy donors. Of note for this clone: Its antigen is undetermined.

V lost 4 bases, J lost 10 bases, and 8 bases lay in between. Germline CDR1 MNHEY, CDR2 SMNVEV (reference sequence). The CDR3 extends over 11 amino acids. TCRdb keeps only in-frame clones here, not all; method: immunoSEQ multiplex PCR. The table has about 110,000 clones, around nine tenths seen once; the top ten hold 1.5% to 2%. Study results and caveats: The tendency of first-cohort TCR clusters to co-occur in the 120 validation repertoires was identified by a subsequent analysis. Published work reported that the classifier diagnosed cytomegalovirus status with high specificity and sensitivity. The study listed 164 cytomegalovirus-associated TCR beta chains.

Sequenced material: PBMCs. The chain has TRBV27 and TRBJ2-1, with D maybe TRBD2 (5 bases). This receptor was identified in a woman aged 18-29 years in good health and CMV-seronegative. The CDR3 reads CASSSDSEQFF. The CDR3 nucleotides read TGTGCCAGCAGTTCGGACTCAGAGCAGTTCTTC.